Listed below are T cell receptor beta chains from one sample, sequenced in a study of CD8+ T cells in alopecia areata. Data came from immunoSEQ multiplex PCR; TCRdb stores just in-frame clones and leaves some out. The data contain approximately 140,000 clones, about 88% of them seen just once; the ten biggest clones take up around 14%. The specimen comprised CD8+ T cells sorted from blood, sampled at week 4, from a patient treated with tofacitinib. The receptors originated from a human donor with alopecia areata. Each CDR3 is given with its conserved first and last residue. The D gene is left open where the match is weak. Clone size is stated in some rows and not others, as once, few, many or a class when expanded.

d_call | clone_size | j_call | v_call | cdr3_nt | cdr3_aa
TRBD2 | NA | TRBJ2-2 | TRBV4-1 | TGCGCCAGCAGCCATTGGACTAGCGGACCGACCGGGGAGCTGTTTTTT | CASSHWTSGPTGELFF
NA | NA | TRBJ2-5 | TRBV4-1 | TGCGCCAGCAGCCAAGATTTGGGGCAAGAGACCCAGTACTTC | CASSQDLGQETQYF
NA | once | TRBJ1-5 | TRBV2 | TGTGCCAGCAGTTTACAGAGCAATCAGCCCCAGCATTTT | CASSLQSNQPQHF
NA | NA | TRBJ2-7 | TRBV9 | TGTGCCAGCGGAGGCGGGTCCGCCTACGAGCAGTACTTC | CASGGGSAYEQYF
TRBD2 | once | TRBJ2-1 | TRBV9 | TGTGCCAGCAGCGTAGCGCTAGCGGGAGCTGAGCAGTTCTTC | CASSVALAGAEQFF
NA | NA | TRBJ1-1 | TRBV27 | TGTGCCAGCAGTTCCCCCACTGAAGCTTTCTTT | CASSSPTEAFF
NA | NA | TRBJ1-4 | TRBV7-3 | TGTGCCAGCACCCCAGGGCCACCCGGTAGAACTAATGAAAAACTGTTTTTT | CASTPGPPGRTNEKLFF
NA | NA | TRBJ1-5 | TRBV7-9 | TGTGCCAGCAGCTTGGGAGGGGTAGGTCAGCCCCAGCATTTT | CASSLGGVGQPQHF
NA | NA | TRBJ2-7 | TRBV29-1 | TGCAGCGTTGAATCGGACACCTACGAGCAGTACTTC | CSVESDTYEQYF
NA | NA | TRBJ1-1 | TRBV27 | TGTGCCAGCAGTTTCGGGGTGGGAACTGAAGCTTTCTTT | CASSFGVGTEAFF
TRBD1 | NA | TRBJ2-1 | TRBV29-1 | TGCAGCGGAGACAGGGAGAGCTCCTACAATGAGCAGTTCTTC | CSGDRESSYNEQFF
NA | NA | TRBJ2-7 | TRBV6-1 | TGTGCCATCCTACAGAGCTACGAGCAGTACTTC | CAILQSYEQYF
TRBD1 | NA | TRBJ2-7 | TRBV29-1 | TGCAGCGTTCTAGGCCGGGGGACAGGGGCTATCTCCTACGAGCAGTACTTC | CSVLGRGTGAISYEQYF
NA | once | TRBJ2-7 | TRBV2 | TGTGCCAGCAGTGCAGGGGCGTCCTACGAGCAGTACTTC | CASSAGASYEQYF
NA | NA | TRBJ1-4 | TRBV6-5 | TGTGCCAGCAGTACTGGGATGGCTAATGAAAAACTGTTTTTT | CASSTGMANEKLFF
NA | NA | TRBJ1-5 | TRBV30 | TGTGCCTGGAGTCCAGTTGGTCAGCCCCAGCATTTT | CAWSPVGQPQHF
TRBD1 | NA | TRBJ2-1 | TRBV13 | TGTGCCAGCAGCCCCGGACAGGGGTACGATGAGCAGTTCTTC | CASSPGQGYDEQFF
NA | NA | TRBJ2-7 | TRBV5-4 | TGTGCCAGCAGCTTGGATGGGGGCGTTTACGAGCAGTACTTC | CASSLDGGVYEQYF
TRBD1 | NA | TRBJ2-2 | TRBV5-1 | TGCGCCAGCAGCTTGAACTCGGGACAGACCACCTACACCGGGGAGCTGTTTTTT | CASSLNSGQTTYTGELFF
NA | NA | TRBJ2-2 | TRBV6-5 | TGTGCCAGCAGTTACTCCGCAGGGGGGACCGGGGAGCTGTTTTTT | CASSYSAGGTGELFF
NA | NA | TRBJ1-1 | TRBV2 | TGTGCCAGCGAGCTGAGCCGTAACACTGAAGCTTTCTTT | CASELSRNTEAFF
TRBD2 | NA | TRBJ2-1 | TRBV29-1 | TGCAGCGTTGAAGGGGGACTAGCGGGCTCCTACAATGAGCAGTTCTTC | CSVEGGLAGSYNEQFF
NA | NA | TRBJ2-7 | TRBV29-1 | TGCAGCGTTGAATTCGGGGGGCTCTACGAGCAGTACTTC | CSVEFGGLYEQYF
NA | NA | TRBJ2-1 | TRBV7-9 | TGTGCCAGCTCCCCCGACCCGGGGGGCTTCAATGAGCAGTTCTTC | CASSPDPGGFNEQFF
TRBD2 | NA | TRBJ2-3 | TRBV27 | TGTGCCAGCAGTTCGCGAGGACTAGCGGGTTCTACAGATACGCAGTATTTT | CASSSRGLAGSTDTQYF
NA | NA | TRBJ1-1 | TRBV6-1 | TGTGCCAGCTTCTTAGCTCGAGGAGCTTTCTTT | CASFLARGAFF
NA | NA | TRBJ1-4 | TRBV7-6 | TGTGCCAGCAGCTTGGGACGCACTGCTGATGAAAAACTGTTTTTT | CASSLGRTADEKLFF
NA | NA | TRBJ2-7 | TRBV5-1 | TGCGCCAGCAGCGTAGGAACAGGAACCTACGAGCAGTACTTC | CASSVGTGTYEQYF
TRBD2 | NA | TRBJ2-1 | TRBV4-2 | TGTGCCAGCAGCCAAGCAGGACTAGCGGACTCCTACAATGAGCAGTTCTTC | CASSQAGLADSYNEQFF
TRBD1 | NA | TRBJ1-1 | TRBV13 | TGTGCCAGCAGCTTAGTGGGACAGGGTAAGACTGAAGCTTTCTTT | CASSLVGQGKTEAFF
TRBD2 | NA | TRBJ2-7 | TRBV5-1 | TGCGCCAGCGGCCGGACTAGCGGGGGGCCCTCATACGAGCAGTACTTC | CASGRTSGGPSYEQYF
TRBD2 | once | TRBJ2-3 | TRBV30 | TGTGCCTGGACGACGGGCGGGGGTGCAGATACGCAGTATTTT | CAWTTGGGADTQYF
TRBD1 | NA | TRBJ1-1 | TRBV9 | TGTGCCAGCAGCTTCGGGACAGGGATCACTGAAGCTTTCTTT | CASSFGTGITEAFF
TRBD1 | once | TRBJ2-3 | TRBV29-1 | TGCAGCGTTGTTCCCCTCGACAGGGGAGCAGATACGCAGTATTTT | CSVVPLDRGADTQYF
NA | NA | TRBJ1-2 | TRBV29-1 | TGCAGCGTTGTTGGAGGCGGATCATATGGCTACACCTTC | CSVVGGGSYGYTF
NA | NA | TRBJ2-3 | TRBV6-5 | TGTGCCAGCAGTTATGAGGGTCTAAGCACAGATACGCAGTATTTT | CASSYEGLSTDTQYF
NA | NA | TRBJ2-5 | TRBV27 | TGTGCCAGCAGTTTGACTGCGGGGACCCAGTACTTC | CASSLTAGTQYF
NA | NA | TRBJ2-2 | TRBV30 | TGTGCCTGGAAGGACACCGGGGAGCTGTTTTTT | CAWKDTGELFF
NA | NA | TRBJ1-1 | TRBV10-3 | TGTGCCATCAGTGAAACAGCCAACACTGAAGCTTTCTTT | CAISETANTEAFF
NA | NA | TRBJ1-4 | TRBV29-1 | TGCAGCGTTGACGGCGGACGGGGAGGGCCGGAAAAACTGTTTTTT | CSVDGGRGGPEKLFF
NA | NA | TRBJ1-1 | TRBV27 | TGTGCCAGTCTAACCGGGAACACTGAAGCTTTCTTT | CASLTGNTEAFF
NA | few | TRBJ2-7 | TRBV7-9 | TGTGCCAGCAGCCCAAAGGACAACTACGAGCAGTACTTC | CASSPKDNYEQYF
TRBD1 | NA | TRBJ2-7 | TRBV5-1 | TGCGCCAGCAGCCTACGGGACAGTTCCTACGAGCAGTACTTC | CASSLRDSSYEQYF
TRBD1 | NA | TRBJ1-2 | TRBV25-1 | TGTGCCAGCAGTGAATGGGACAGGCCCTATGGCTACACCTTC | CASSEWDRPYGYTF
TRBD2 | once | TRBJ2-7 | TRBV5-1 | TGCGCCAGCAGCTCCCTAGCGGGACCAAGCTCCTACGAGCAGTACTTC | CASSSLAGPSSYEQYF
TRBD1 | NA | TRBJ2-7 | TRBV29-1 | TGCAGCGTTGCCCCCGGGGGACAGGGCTACGAGCAGTACTTC | CSVAPGGQGYEQYF
TRBD2 | NA | TRBJ2-7 | TRBV6-5 | TGTGCCAGCACCACGGGGGGAAGGTACGAGCAGTACTTC | CASTTGGRYEQYF
NA | NA | TRBJ1-3 | TRBV7-9 | TGTGCCAGCAGCTCAAGTCACAGCCTGAGCTCTGGAAACACCATATATTTT | CASSSSHSLSSGNTIYF
NA | NA | TRBJ1-1 | TRBV9 | TGTGCCAGCAGCCCGAGTGGGGGCGACGGAACTGAAGCTTTCTTT | CASSPSGGDGTEAFF
TRBD1 | NA | TRBJ1-1 | TRBV9 | TGTGCCAGCAGCGTAGTAGGGGGCGGCACTGAAGCTTTCTTT | CASSVVGGGTEAFF
TRBD1 | NA | TRBJ2-7 | TRBV7-2 | TGTGCCAGCAGCTTAGTGTATCAGGGGGCTCGCGAGCAGTACTTC | CASSLVYQGAREQYF